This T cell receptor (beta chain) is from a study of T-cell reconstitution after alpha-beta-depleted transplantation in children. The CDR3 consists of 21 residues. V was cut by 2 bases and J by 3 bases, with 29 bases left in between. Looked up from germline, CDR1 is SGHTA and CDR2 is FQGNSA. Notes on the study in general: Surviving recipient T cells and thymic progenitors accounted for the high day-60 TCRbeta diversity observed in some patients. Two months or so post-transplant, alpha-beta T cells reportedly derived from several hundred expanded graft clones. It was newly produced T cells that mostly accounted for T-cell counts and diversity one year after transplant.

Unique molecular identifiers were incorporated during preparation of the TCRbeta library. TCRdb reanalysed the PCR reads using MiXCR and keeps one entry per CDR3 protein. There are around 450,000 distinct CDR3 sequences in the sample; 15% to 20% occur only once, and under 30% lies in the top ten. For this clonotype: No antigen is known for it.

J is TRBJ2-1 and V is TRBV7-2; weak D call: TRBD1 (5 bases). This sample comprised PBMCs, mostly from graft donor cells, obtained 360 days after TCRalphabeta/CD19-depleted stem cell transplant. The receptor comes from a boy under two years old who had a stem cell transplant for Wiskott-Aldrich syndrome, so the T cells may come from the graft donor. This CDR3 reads CASSLPRVRVHNRQLYNEQFF. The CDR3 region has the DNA TGTGCCAGCAGCTTACCGCGCGTCAGGGTCCACAACCGGCAGCTCTACAATGAGCAGTTCTTC.